A single T cell receptor beta chain is shown here with its context. CD8+ and CD4+ T cells from blood underwent TCR beta sequencing, which was carried out in a high-throughput format. It was negative isolation that provided the CD8+ and CD4+ T cells, whereas TEMRA cells were enriched by FACS. These data belong to a study of CD8 T cells in Susac syndrome. This CDR3 spans 16 amino acids. Germline CDR1 and CDR2: DFQATT and SNEGSKA (reference sequence). Unmatched junction bases numbered 7, after V lost 2 bases and J lost 7 bases. RNA totalling roughly 0.45 to 1 ug underwent reverse transcription with random hexamers. A multiplex approach, immunoSEQ multiplex PCR, amplified TCR beta CDR3 across 54 Vbeta and 13 Jbeta. TCRdb redid the calling of the immunoSEQ multiplex PCR reads with MiXCR, one entry per CDR3 protein. Among 200,000 to 300,000 distinct CDR3 sequences listed, over 85% were seen once.

The specimen sequenced was CD4+ T cells from PBMCs. This sequence was found in a human donor with multiple sclerosis. The chain joins TRBV20-1 to TRBJ2-2; TRBD2 matches at 13 bases. The CDR3 DNA is TGCAGTGCTAGACAAGGACTAGCGGGAGCCATCGGGGAGCTGTTTTTT. Amino acids: CSARQGLAGAIGELFF.